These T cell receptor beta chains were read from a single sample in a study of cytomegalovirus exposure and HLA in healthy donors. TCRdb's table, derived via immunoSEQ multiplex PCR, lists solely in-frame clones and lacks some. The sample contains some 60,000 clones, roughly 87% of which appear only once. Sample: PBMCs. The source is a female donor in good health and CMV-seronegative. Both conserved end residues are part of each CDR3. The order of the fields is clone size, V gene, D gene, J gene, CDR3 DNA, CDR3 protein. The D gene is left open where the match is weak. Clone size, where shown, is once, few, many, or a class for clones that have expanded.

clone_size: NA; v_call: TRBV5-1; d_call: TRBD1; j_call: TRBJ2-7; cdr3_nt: TGCGCCAGCAGCTTGTTAGTTGGGGACAGGGGCCACGAGCAGTACTTC; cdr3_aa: CASSLLVGDRGHEQYF
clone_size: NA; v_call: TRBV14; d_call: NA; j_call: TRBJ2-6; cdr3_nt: TGTGCCAGCAGCCGAGTCCCGGGGGCCAACGTCCTGACTTTC; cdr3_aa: CASSRVPGANVLTF
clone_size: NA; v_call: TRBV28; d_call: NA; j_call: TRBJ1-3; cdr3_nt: TGTGCCAGCAGTTTACTAGATTCTGGAAACACCATATATTTT; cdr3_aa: CASSLLDSGNTIYF
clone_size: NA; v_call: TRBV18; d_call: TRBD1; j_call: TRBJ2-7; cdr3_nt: TGTGCCAGCTCAATGCGGGACAGGAGCTACGAGCAGTACTTC; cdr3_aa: CASSMRDRSYEQYF
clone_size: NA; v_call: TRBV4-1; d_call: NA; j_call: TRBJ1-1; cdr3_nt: TGCGCCAGCAGCCAAGGACCGACACAACGGGGCACTGAAGCTTTCTTT; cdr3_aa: CASSQGPTQRGTEAFF
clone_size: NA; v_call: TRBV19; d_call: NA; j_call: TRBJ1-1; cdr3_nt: TGTGCCAGTAAGGAGGGGCGGAACACTGAAGCTTTCTTT; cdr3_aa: CASKEGRNTEAFF
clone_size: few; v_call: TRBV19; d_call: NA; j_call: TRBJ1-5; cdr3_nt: TGTGCCAGTAGACCTAGGGGGACCTATAGCAATCAGCCCCAGCATTTT; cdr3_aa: CASRPRGTYSNQPQHF
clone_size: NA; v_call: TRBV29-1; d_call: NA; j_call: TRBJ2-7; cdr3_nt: TGCAGCGCCCGAGGGTTAGAGCAGTACTTC; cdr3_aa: CSARGLEQYF
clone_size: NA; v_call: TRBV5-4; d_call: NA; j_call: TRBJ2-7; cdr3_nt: TGTGCCAGCAGTCTACTACAGGGATACGAGCAGTACTTC; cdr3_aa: CASSLLQGYEQYF
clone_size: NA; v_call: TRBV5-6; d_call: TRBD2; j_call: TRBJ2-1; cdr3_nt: TGTGCCAGCAGCTGGGGCCTTAGCGGGACCCTTGGAAATGAGCAGTTCTTC; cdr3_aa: CASSWGLSGTLGNEQFF
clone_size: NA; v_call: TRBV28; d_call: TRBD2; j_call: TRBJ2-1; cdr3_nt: TGTGCCAGCAGTTTGTCCACTAGCGGGAGTGGTGAGCAGTTCTTC; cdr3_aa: CASSLSTSGSGEQFF
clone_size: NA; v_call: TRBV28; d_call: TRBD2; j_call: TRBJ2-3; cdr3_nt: TGTGCCAGCATCCCCTCTAGCGGCTCTAGCACAGATACGCAGTATTTT; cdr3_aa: CASIPSSGSSTDTQYF
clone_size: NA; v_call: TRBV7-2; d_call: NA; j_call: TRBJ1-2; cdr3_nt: TGTGCCAGCAGCTTGGACGGGGACTATGGCCACACCTTC; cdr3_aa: CASSLDGDYGHTF
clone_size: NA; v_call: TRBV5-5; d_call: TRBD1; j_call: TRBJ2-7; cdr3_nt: TGTGCCAGCAGCTTGCCCCGGACAGGAATCTACGAGCAGTACTTC; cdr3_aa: CASSLPRTGIYEQYF